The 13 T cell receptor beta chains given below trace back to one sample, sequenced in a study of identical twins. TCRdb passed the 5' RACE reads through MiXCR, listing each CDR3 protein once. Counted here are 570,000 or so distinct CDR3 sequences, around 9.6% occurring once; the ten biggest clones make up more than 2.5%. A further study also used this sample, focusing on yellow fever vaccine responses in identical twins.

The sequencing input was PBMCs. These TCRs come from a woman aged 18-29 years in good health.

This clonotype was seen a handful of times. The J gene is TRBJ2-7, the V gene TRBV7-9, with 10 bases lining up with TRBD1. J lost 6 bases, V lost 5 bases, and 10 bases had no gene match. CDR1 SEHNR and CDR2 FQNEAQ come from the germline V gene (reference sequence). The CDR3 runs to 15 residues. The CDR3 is CASSAGTGVMFEQYF. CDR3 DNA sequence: TGTGCCAGCAGCGCCGGGACAGGGGTAATGTTCGAGCAGTACTTC.

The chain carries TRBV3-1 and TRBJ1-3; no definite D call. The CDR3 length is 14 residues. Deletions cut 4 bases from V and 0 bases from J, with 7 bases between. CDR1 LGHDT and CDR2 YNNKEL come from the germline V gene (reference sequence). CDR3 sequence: CASSPDFSGNTIYF. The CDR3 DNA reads TGTGCCAGCAGCCCGGATTTCTCTGGAAACACCATATATTTT.

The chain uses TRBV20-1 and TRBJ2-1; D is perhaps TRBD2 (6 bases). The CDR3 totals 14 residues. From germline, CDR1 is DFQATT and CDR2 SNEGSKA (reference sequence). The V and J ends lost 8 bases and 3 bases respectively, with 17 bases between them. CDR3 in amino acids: CSRQRSGYYNEQFF. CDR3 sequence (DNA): TGCAGTAGGCAGAGAAGCGGGTACTACAATGAGCAGTTCTTC.

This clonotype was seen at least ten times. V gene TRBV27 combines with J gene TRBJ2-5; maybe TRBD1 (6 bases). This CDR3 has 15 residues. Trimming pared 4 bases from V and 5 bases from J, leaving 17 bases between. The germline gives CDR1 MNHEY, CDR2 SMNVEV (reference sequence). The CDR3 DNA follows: TGTGCCAGCAGTTCAACTCAGGGGAATTGGGAGACCCAGTACTTC. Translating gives CASSSTQGNWETQYF.

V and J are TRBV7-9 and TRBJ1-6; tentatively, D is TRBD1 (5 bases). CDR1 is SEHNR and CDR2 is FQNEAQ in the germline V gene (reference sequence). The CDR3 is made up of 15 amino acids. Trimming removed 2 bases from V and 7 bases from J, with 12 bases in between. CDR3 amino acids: CASSLPGLDNSPLHF. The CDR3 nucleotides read TGTGCCAGCAGCTTACCAGGGTTGGACAATTCACCCCTCCACTTT. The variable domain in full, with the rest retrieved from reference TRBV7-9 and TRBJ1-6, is DTGVSQNPRHKITKRGQNVTFRCDPISEHNRLYWYRQTLGQGPEFLTYFQNEAQLEKSRLLSDRFSAERPKGSFSTLEIQRTEQGDSAMYLCASSLPGLDNSPLHFGNGTRLTVT.

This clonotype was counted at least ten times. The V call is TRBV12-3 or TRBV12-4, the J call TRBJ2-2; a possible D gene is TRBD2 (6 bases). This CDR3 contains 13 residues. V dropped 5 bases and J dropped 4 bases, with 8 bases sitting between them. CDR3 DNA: TGTGCCAGCAGTCGGGGAGGCACCGGGGAGCTGTTTTTT. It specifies CASSRGGTGELFF.

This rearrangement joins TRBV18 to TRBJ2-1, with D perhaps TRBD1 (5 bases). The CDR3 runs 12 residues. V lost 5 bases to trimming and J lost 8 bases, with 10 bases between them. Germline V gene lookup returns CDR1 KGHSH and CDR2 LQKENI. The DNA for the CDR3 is TGTGCCAGCTCATCAGGGTCGGATGAGCAGTTCTTC. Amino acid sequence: CASSSGSDEQFF.

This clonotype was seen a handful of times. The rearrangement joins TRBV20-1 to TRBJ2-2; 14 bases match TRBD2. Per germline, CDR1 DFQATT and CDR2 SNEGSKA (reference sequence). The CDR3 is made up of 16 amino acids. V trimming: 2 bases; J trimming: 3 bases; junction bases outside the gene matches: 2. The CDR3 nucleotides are TGCAGTGCTAGATCGGGACTAGCGGGAGACACCGGGGAGCTGTTTTTT. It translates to CSARSGLAGDTGELFF.

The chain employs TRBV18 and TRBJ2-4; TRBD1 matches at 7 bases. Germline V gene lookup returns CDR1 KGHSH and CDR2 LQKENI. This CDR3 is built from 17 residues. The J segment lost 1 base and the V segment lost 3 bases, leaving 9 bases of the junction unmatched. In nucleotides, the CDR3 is TGTGCCAGCTCACCCTCCACAGGGGTTGCCGCCAAAAACATTCAGTACTTC. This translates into CASSPSTGVAAKNIQYF.

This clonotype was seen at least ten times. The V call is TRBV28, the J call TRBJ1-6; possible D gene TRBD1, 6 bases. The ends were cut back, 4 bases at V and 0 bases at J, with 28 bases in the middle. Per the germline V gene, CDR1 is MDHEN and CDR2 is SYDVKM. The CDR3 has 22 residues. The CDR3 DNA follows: TGTGCCAGCAGTTCACCTCGACAGGAACGGGGGATTACAAGCTCCTATAATTCACCCCTCCACTTT. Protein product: CASSSPRQERGITSSYNSPLHF.

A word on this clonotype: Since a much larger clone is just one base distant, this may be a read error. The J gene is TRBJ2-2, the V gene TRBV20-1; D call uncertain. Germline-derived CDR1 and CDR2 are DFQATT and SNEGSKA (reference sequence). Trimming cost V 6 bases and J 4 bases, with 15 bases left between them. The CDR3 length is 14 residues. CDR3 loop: CSAHRASGTGELFF. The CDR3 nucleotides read TGCAGTGCCCACCGGGCCTCGGGCACCGGGGAGCTGTTTTTT.

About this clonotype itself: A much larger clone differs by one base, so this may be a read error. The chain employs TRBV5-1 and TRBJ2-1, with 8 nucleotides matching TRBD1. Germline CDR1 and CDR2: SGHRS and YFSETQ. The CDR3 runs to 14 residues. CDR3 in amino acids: CACSTYGQGYEQFF. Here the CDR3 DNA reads TGCGCCTGCAGCACCTACGGACAGGGCTATGAGCAGTTCTTC.

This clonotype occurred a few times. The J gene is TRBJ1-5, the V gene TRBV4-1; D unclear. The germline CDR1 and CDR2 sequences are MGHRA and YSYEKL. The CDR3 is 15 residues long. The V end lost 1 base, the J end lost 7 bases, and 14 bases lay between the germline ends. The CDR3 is CASSQAQALRQPQHF. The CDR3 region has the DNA TGCGCCAGCAGCCAAGCCCAGGCCCTGAGGCAGCCCCAGCATTTT.